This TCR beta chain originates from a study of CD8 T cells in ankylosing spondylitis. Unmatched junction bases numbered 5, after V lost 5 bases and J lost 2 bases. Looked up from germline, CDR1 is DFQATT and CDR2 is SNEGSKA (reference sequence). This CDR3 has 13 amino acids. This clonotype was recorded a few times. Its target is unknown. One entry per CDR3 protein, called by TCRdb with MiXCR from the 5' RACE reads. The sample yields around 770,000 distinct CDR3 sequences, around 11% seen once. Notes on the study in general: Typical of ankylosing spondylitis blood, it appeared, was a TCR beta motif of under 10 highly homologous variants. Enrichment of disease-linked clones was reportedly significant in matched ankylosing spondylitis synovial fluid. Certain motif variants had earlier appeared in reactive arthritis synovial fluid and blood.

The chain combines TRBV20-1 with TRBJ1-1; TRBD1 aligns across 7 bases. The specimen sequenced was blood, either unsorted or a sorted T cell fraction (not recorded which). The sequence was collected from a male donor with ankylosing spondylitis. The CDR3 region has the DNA TGCAGTGCTTATGACAGGGTCAACACTGAAGCTTTCTTT. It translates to CSAYDRVNTEAFF.